A single sample gave rise to the 2 T cell receptor beta chains below, sequenced in a study of blood T cell repertoires in COVID-19. Sequenced by immunoSEQ multiplex PCR; TCRdb stores in-frame clones only, minus some. The sample holds around 140,000 clones, roughly three quarters seen once. The sequenced sample was peripheral blood. The receptors were gathered from a woman in her sixties or seventies with acute or convalescent COVID-19.

The chain joins TRBV4-3 to TRBJ2-1, with D maybe TRBD2 (5 bases). The CDR3 length is 14 residues. V was trimmed by 1 base and J by 8 bases, leaving 12 bases between them. CDR1 is LGHNA, CDR2 YSLEER, per germline. The CDR3 sequence is CASSQVTRSDEQFF. In DNA form, the CDR3 reads TGCGCCAGCAGCCAAGTTACTAGATCCGATGAGCAGTTCTTC.

V is TRBV29-1 and J is TRBJ2-7; D gene uncertain. V dropped 3 bases and J dropped 3 bases, with 12 bases sitting between them. The germline CDR1 and CDR2 sequences are SQVTM and ANQGSEA. The CDR3 totals 13 residues. In DNA, the CDR3 is TGCAGCGTTGAGTGGCAGGATCACTACGAGCAGTACTTC. Translated: CSVEWQDHYEQYF.